This T cell receptor beta chain derives from a study of shared clonotypes between healthy human individuals. For this clone: Its antigen is unidentified.

The method was immunoSEQ multiplex PCR; TCRdb's version includes in-frame clones alone and lacks a portion of them. The table records millions of clones, less than 95% of them present only once. Cells designated naive CD8 were CD45RO-negative and were positively selected for CCR7, with terminally differentiated effector memory CD45RA+ cells excluded. Study-level results: Clonotypes which were not shared had lower generation probabilities than clonotypes that all four donors shared.

Sequencing input: naive CD8+ T cells sorted from blood. The TCR originated in a man aged 18 to 29 in good health.

The chain's CDR3 is CASSLELGLPYEQYF. The CDR3 coding sequence is TGTGCCAGCAGCTTAGAATTGGGTCTCCCATACGAGCAGTACTTC. V usage is TRBV7-8 and J usage is TRBJ2-7; no clear D. The CDR3 covers 15 residues. Between the trimmed V and J ends, which lost 1 base and 4 bases, there was a span of 14 bases. The germline CDR1 and CDR2 sequences are SGHVS and FQNEAQ. The full variable domain, completed using reference TRBV7-8 and TRBJ2-7, is GAGVSQSPRYKVAKRGQDVALRCDPISGHVSLFWYQQALGQGPEFLTYFQNEAQLDKSGLPSDRFFAERPEGSVSTLKIQRTQQEDSAVYLCASSLELGLPYEQYFGPGTRLTVT.